Ten or more counts support the clone carrying this T cell receptor beta chain. The sample belongs to a study of T cells in Graves' hyperthyroidism and ophthalmopathy. Amplification of TCR beta CDR3 regions used RNA as the template. An initial round of RT-PCR targeting the TCR CDR3 relied on the HTBI primer set. TCRdb passed the multiplex PCR reads through MiXCR, listing each CDR3 protein once. The data show around 390,000 distinct CDR3 sequences, about 14% seen once. The diagnoses drew upon clinical symptoms, serum thyroxine and TRAb, thyroid ultrasound and orbital computed tomography. The sequence came from a young woman with Graves' ophthalmopathy. Sequencing was carried out using blood.

Here the CDR3 reads CASSTTTARLQYF. DNA of the CDR3: TGTGCCAGCAGCACTACCACCGCGAGGCTGCAGTACTTC. The genes are TRBV12-3 or TRBV12-4 and TRBJ2-7, with D unclear. CDR3 size: 13 residues. The V end was cut by 6 bases, the J end by 9 bases, with 18 bases between.